The present entry profiles one T cell receptor beta chain with its context. The source of the sample is a study of blood T cell repertoires in COVID-19. Study information: The cDNA or gDNA used as material had been derived from T cells, B-cell-depleted T cells, or PBMCs.

CDR3 length equals 13 residues. The germline CDR1 and CDR2 sequences are KGHSH and LQKENI. The ends lost 6 bases at V and 11 bases at J; junction bases unmatched: 13. Per the original data handling: Using reference gene primer amplification, nucleated cell counts were estimated. Repertoires were generated with immunoSEQ multiplex PCR, while TCRdb's copy carries only in-frame clones and drops some. V, J and clone size are taken as reported in that table, and D and trimming were inferred from the DNA itself. The sample lists some 13,000 clones; about three quarters were seen once. The receptor's source is a human donor in a cohort sampled during active COVID-19. V usage is TRBV18 and J usage is TRBJ2-7; 7 bases fit TRBD2. The sample taken for sequencing was peripheral blood. CDR3 nucleotides: TGTGCCAGCTCCTTGGGGACCGATCGGGAGGAGTACTTC. It specifies CASSLGTDREEYF.